A selection of T cell receptor beta chains follows, all from one sample in a study of cytomegalovirus exposure and HLA in healthy donors. TCRdb's copy holds only in-frame clones and misses some; the assay was immunoSEQ multiplex PCR. This sample's clone table lists 50,000 to 70,000 clones. Sequenced input: PBMCs. Receptors originate from a young woman in good health and CMV-seronegative. CDR3s leave out the opening cysteine and the closing phenylalanine or tryptophan.

v_gene	j_gene	len	CDR3aa
TRBV5-6	TRBJ1-2	12	ASSLRTPAYGYT
TRBV11-2	TRBJ2-7	12	ASTSSGWDSEQY
TRBV15	TRBJ1-2	12	ATSTGQGPYGYT
TRBV7-6	TRBJ2-3	12	ASSFQSGWDTQY
TRBV4-1	TRBJ2-1	11	ASSQARPGEQF
TRBV7-9	TRBJ2-6	13	ASTLQAPGANVLT
TRBV2	TRBJ2-7	13	ASRGGLWGGSEQY
TRBV6-4	TRBJ2-1	14	ASSKSETSDYNEQF
TRBV9	TRBJ2-7	12	ASSSVDLSYEQY
TRBV4-1	TRBJ2-3	11	ASSQVQTGTQY
TRBV11-3	TRBJ2-7	12	ASSRRDRSYEQY
TRBV15	TRBJ1-2	15	ATSRSALGEEDYGYT
TRBV7-8	TRBJ2-7	12	ASSLGQGMDEQY
TRBV10-2	TRBJ2-3	12	ASSVGWNTDTQY
TRBV29-1	TRBJ2-3	8	SVVGPTQY
TRBV28	TRBJ1-5	13	ASSLGADFNQPQH
TRBV28	TRBJ2-2	14	ASRVSKLTPTGELF
TRBV30	TRBJ1-2	13	AWRNFWEGSYGYT
TRBV4-1	TRBJ2-5	14	ASSQPWAGAQETQY
TRBV11-2	TRBJ1-1	15	ASSIAWTGGDGTEAF
TRBV7-2	TRBJ1-2	12	ASSSLDRDVGYT
TRBV9	TRBJ2-3	13	ASRKQGLSTDTQY
TRBV29-1	TRBJ2-7	12	SVEVREPTYEQY
TRBV5-1	TRBJ2-1	16	ASSLALRQRFSYNEQF
TRBV4-1	TRBJ1-1	12	ASSPRDWNTEAF
TRBV30	TRBJ2-1	11	AWNQGGYNEQF
TRBV7-2	TRBJ2-5	13	ASSLEYSLGETQY
TRBV18	TRBJ2-7	13	ASSATGGGSYEQY
TRBV6-1	TRBJ2-1	15	ASSERTSVFPEDEQF
TRBV6-5	TRBJ2-7	11	ASSYTVAYEQY
TRBV18	TRBJ1-3	12	ASSPDSSGNTIY
TRBV30	TRBJ1-3	15	AWSVGGLEYYGNTIY
TRBV7-9	TRBJ1-1	14	ASSSGQGRSYTEAF
TRBV7-9	TRBJ2-7	12	ASSPKQGSYEQY
TRBV5-1	TRBJ1-1	13	ASSLKPASNTEAF
TRBV7-8	TRBJ1-5	13	ASSFGQGVNQPQH
TRBV7-9	TRBJ1-2	9	ASSLELNYT
TRBV5-6	TRBJ1-1	13	ASTTETGVGTEAF
TRBV2	TRBJ1-4	12	ASSEAAGREKLF
TRBV7-8	TRBJ2-5	13	ASSFSTGLSETQY
TRBV15	TRBJ1-2	12	ATSREGDLLGYT
TRBV9	TRBJ1-2	11	ASSARLTGGYT
TRBV4-2	TRBJ2-2	13	ASSLGTSSTGELF
TRBV29-1	TRBJ1-2	10	SARTGDYGYT